This T cell receptor beta chain was recovered during a study of blood T cell repertoires in COVID-19. TCRdb's table, derived via immunoSEQ multiplex PCR, lists solely in-frame clones and lacks some. This table holds more than 9,500 clones, over 60% found once. The sequencing sample was made of peripheral blood. This receptor was taken from a man between 60 and 75 years old with COVID-19, enrolled during active disease.

CDR3 nucleotides: TGTGCCAGCAGCGCGCGACTAGCGGGAGGAGATGAGCAGTTCTTC. Its protein product is CASSARLAGGDEQFF. J is TRBJ2-1 and V is TRBV9; TRBD2 agrees at 13 bases. Germline CDR1 reads SGDLS; CDR2 reads YYNGEE. V was pared by 3 bases and J by 8 bases, with 5 bases of the junction left unmatched. The CDR3 totals 15 residues.